This TCR beta chain was documented in a study of early T cells in non-severe SARS-CoV-2 infection. At the level of the study: RNA in bulk from unsorted whole blood was sequenced, and chains were unpaired. Study outcomes and limitations: Lookups in VDJdb leaned toward anti-spike CD8 responses and missed private and CD4 specificities.

The library protocol tagged individual cDNA molecules with unique molecular identifiers. Each CDR3 protein is one row after TCRdb ran MiXCR on the 5' RACE reads. The sample carries approximately 45,000 distinct CDR3 sequences, approximately 6.9% recorded once. This clonotype appeared many times. What it binds is unknown. The CDR3 totals 12 residues. Trimming removed 4 bases from V and 5 bases from J, with 8 bases in between. This TCR derives from an adult who was a healthcare worker with PCR-confirmed SARS-CoV-2 infection or an uninfected control (not recorded which). V is TRBV12-3 or TRBV12-4 and J is TRBJ2-5, with D tentatively TRBD2 (5 bases). Source material: whole blood. In DNA form, the CDR3 reads TGTGCCAGCAGTTCCGGCGGGGAGACCCAGTACTTC. Translation: CASSSGGETQYF.